This T cell receptor beta chain was captured by sequencing in a study of T-cell reconstitution after alpha-beta-depleted transplantation in children (dated by TCRdb to 2015 to 2016). Context from the whole study: Using TCR repertoire profiling, the study followed T-cell immune reconstitution in a quantitative way in children after TCRalphabeta/CD19-depleted allogeneic hematopoietic cell transplantation.

Receptor amplification or capture employed PCR. The listed sequencing device is Illumina HiSeq 2500. To normalize quantification of the TCRbeta repertoire, the TCR libraries were built with molecular barcoding that relied on unique molecular identifiers. TCRdb reprocessing: public reads trimmed at Q25 with fastp, clones called with MiXCR, in-frame beta chains kept. Duplicate CDR3 protein sequences are folded into a single record with the most common DNA and genes. Within this sample are about 640,000 distinct CDR3 sequences, with 16% of them counted one time only. Approximately 1% of the sample comes from the top ten. This clonotype has ten or more counts. No cognate antigen has been identified for it. No qualities accompany the bases; no much larger clone lies one base away. Between the V and J ends, shortened by 6 bases and 1 base respectively, the junction contains 10 bases. In the germline V gene (reference sequence), CDR1 corresponds to MNHEY and CDR2 to SMNVEV. The cysteine opens and the phenylalanine closes a CDR3 of 14 amino acids. Only CDR3 DNA is held: 42 bases, read in frame from base 1.

This clonotype was obtained from a human donor who donated a stem cell graft to a child with acute myeloid leukemia. The input for sequencing was PBMCs from the stem cell graft donor, taken from the stem cell graft. In this chain, TRBV27 is recombined with TRBJ2-1; the D gene lacks a confident call. The CDR3 in this case is CASRGYGSYNEQFF. The bases are TGTGCCAGCAGGGGGTACGGGTCCTACAATGAGCAGTTCTTC.